These 25 T cell receptor beta chains were sequenced from one sample in a study of T cells in Graves' hyperthyroidism and ophthalmopathy. Authors of the study amplified TCR beta CDR3 regions from RNA transcripts. First-round RT-PCR targeting the TCR CDR3 was performed with the HTBI primer set. Via MiXCR, TCRdb re-called the multiplex PCR reads, giving one row per CDR3 protein. This table has under 400,000 distinct CDR3 sequences, about 21% appearing once. Material: blood. These receptors were obtained from a woman in her fifties or sixties with Graves' hyperthyroidism.

Ten or more counts support this clonotype. This chain connects TRBV7-9 to TRBJ2-5, with TRBD1 matching over 8 bases. Trimming removed 5 bases from V and 1 base from J; junction bases left unmatched: 9. Germline V gene sequence: CDR1 SEHNR, CDR2 FQNEAQ (reference sequence). The CDR3 consists of 16 residues. In nucleotides, the CDR3 is TGTGCCAGCAGCCAGACCGGGACAGGCGTCCAAGAGACCCAGTACTTC. Its translation is CASSQTGTGVQETQYF.

The chain is built from TRBV20-1 and TRBJ1-1; 12 bases are shared with TRBD1. Trimming cost V 4 bases and J 6 bases; bases outside gene matches: 6. CDR3 size: 14 residues. Germline CDR1 reads DFQATT; CDR2 reads SNEGSKA (reference sequence). The CDR3 DNA follows: TGCAGTGCTAACAGGGACAGGGGGCGTTCTGAAGCTTTCTTT. It codes for CSANRDRGRSEAFF.

This clonotype came up once. The genes are TRBV19 and TRBJ2-2, with D possibly matching TRBD1 (6 bases). The V gene's germline CDR1 is LNHDA and CDR2 SQIVND (reference sequence). V shed 6 bases and J shed 0 bases, with 17 bases lying between them. The CDR3 covers 17 residues. CDR3 sequence: CASSIGTDSSNTGELFF. The DNA of the CDR3 is TGTGCCAGTAGCATCGGGACGGACAGTTCGAACACCGGGGAGCTGTTTTTT.

The CDR3 reads CASSPTTGNQPQHF. The CDR3 bases are TGTGCCAGCAGTCCAACGACAGGGAATCAGCCCCAGCATTTT. The chain uses TRBV27 and TRBJ1-5, with 7 bases aligning to TRBD1. Germline trimming cut 5 bases from V and 4 bases from J; bases unmatched to any gene: 5. This CDR3 region has 14 residues. Germline values: CDR1 MNHEY, CDR2 SMNVEV (reference sequence).

Many counts were recorded for this clonotype. The V call is TRBV3-1, the J call TRBJ2-7; TRBD2 aligns across 8 bases. With 4 bases clipped from V and 6 bases from J, the junction kept 8 bases outside the gene matches. The CDR3 extends over 14 amino acids. CDR1 and CDR2 (germline): LGHDT, YNNKEL (reference sequence). CDR3: CASSPSGLVREQYF. CDR3 DNA: TGTGCCAGCAGCCCCTCGGGACTAGTTCGCGAGCAGTACTTC.

A note on this clonotype: One end of the junction does not line up with germline, which may come from a read error. Written as DNA, the CDR3 is TGTGCCAGCAGCTTAGGACCACAGGGCTACGCCTTC. It yields the protein CASSLGPQGYAF. The chain employs TRBV7-9 and TRBJ1-2, with D perhaps TRBD1 (6 bases). CDR1 is SEHNR, CDR2 FQNEAQ, per germline (reference sequence). CDR3 size: 12 residues.

This clonotype was counted many times. V usage is TRBV18 and J usage is TRBJ1-5; 9 bases match TRBD1. J lost 5 bases, V lost 3 bases, and 5 bases had no gene match. The CDR3 contains 15 residues. Germline loops: CDR1 KGHSH, CDR2 LQKENI. CDR3 coding DNA: TGTGCCAGCTCACCGACTTGGACAGGGGATCAGCCCCAGCATTTT. Translated, it gives CASSPTWTGDQPQHF.

The rearrangement joins TRBV2 to TRBJ1-5, with D perhaps TRBD1 (6 bases). CDR1 is SNHLY and CDR2 is FYNNEI in the germline V gene. The CDR3 extends over 16 amino acids. Trimming took 3 bases from V and 2 from J, leaving 14 bases between them. CDR3 amino acids: CASSEGAGMGNQPQHF. The DNA of the CDR3 is TGTGCCAGCAGTGAGGGGGCGGGAATGGGCAATCAGCCCCAGCATTTT. Filled out from reference TRBV2 and TRBJ1-5, the complete variable domain reads EPEVTQTPSHQVTQMGQEVILRCVPISNHLYFYWYRQILGQKVEFLVSFYNNEISEKSEIFDDQFSVERPDGSNFTLKIRSTKLEDSAMYFCASSEGAGMGNQPQHFGDGTRLSIL.

About this clonotype: This CDR3 is missing its conserved last phenylalanine or tryptophan, likely due to a read error. CDR3 DNA sequence: TGTGCCAGCAGCTCGAGCTGGGCTGGCACAGATACGCAGTATTCT. It specifies CASSSSWAGTDTQYS. This sequence joins TRBV6-1 and TRBJ2-3; no firm D call. The germline V gene has CDR1 MNHNS and CDR2 SASEGT. This CDR3 is 15 amino acids long. Trimming pared 6 bases from V and 1 base from J, leaving 14 bases between.

This clonotype was counted ten times or more. V gene TRBV4-1 combines with J gene TRBJ2-7; 9 nucleotides line up with TRBD2. CDR1 and CDR2 from the germline V gene are MGHRA and YSYEKL. After removal of 2 bases from V and 6 bases from J, the junction contained 11 bases not matched to a gene. This CDR3 has 16 amino acids. CDR3 bases: TGCGCCAGCAGCCAATTACTAGCGGGCGTCTCTCCCGAGCAGTACTTC. It yields the protein CASSQLLAGVSPEQYF.

This clonotype was counted at least ten times. V gene TRBV28 combines with J gene TRBJ2-1, with D unclear. Germline V gives CDR1 MDHEN, CDR2 SYDVKM. The length of the CDR3 is 10 residues. Trimming took off 5 bases at V and 5 bases at J, with 1 base between the two ends. In DNA, the CDR3 is TGTGCCAGCAGTAACAATGAGCAGTTCTTC. This translates into CASSNNEQFF.

J is TRBJ1-2 and V is TRBV2; no clear D. Trimming cost V 5 bases and J 6 bases, with 16 bases left between them. Germline values: CDR1 SNHLY, CDR2 FYNNEI. CDR3 length: 14 residues. The CDR3 nucleotides read TGTGCCAGCAGTAGGACCCCGAGAGGAGATGGCTACACCTTC. It specifies CASSRTPRGDGYTF.

The J gene is TRBJ1-1, the V gene TRBV13, with 12 bases lining up with TRBD1. CDR1 PRHDT and CDR2 FYEKMQ come from the germline V gene (reference sequence). V shed 4 bases and J 1 base; nucleotides not matched to a gene: 4. The CDR3 is 16 amino acids. CDR3 DNA: TGTGCCAGCAGCTACGGGACAGGGGGCAGGAACACTGAAGCTTTCTTT. Protein product: CASSYGTGGRNTEAFF.

The J gene is TRBJ2-2, the V gene TRBV7-3; no clear D. Germline values: CDR1 SGHTA, CDR2 FQGTGA. This CDR3 contains 15 residues. Trimming cost V 2 bases and J 4 bases, with 11 bases left between them. CDR3 sequence (DNA): TGTGCCAGCAGCTTACTCGCGGACGGCACCGGGGAGCTGTTTTTT. This gives the protein CASSLLADGTGELFF.

The rearrangement links TRBV5-1 to TRBJ2-3; TRBD2 matches 9 bases. The junction had 7 bases not matched to a gene; V was cut back by 3 bases and J by 2 bases. Germline V gene data show CDR1 as SGHRS and CDR2 as YFSETQ. The CDR3 is 16 amino acids. The CDR3 sequence: CASSSPGLAATDTQYF. CDR3 coding DNA: TGCGCCAGCAGCTCGCCGGGACTAGCTGCCACAGATACGCAGTATTTT.

In regard to this clonotype: Possible read error: a much larger clone is one base away. The chain uses TRBV7-2 and TRBJ2-5; TRBD1 agrees at 8 bases. With V trimmed by 5 bases and J by 5 bases, 10 bases remained unmatched. The CDR3 is 15 residues long. Germline CDR1 is SGHTA and CDR2 is FQGNSA. In DNA form, the CDR3 reads TGTGCCAGCAGCGAGATCAGGGGGCTTTCGGAGACCCAGTACTTC. This encodes CASSEIRGLSETQYF.

The sample holds a few counts of this clonotype. The CDR3 nucleotides read TGTGCCAGCAGTTATCAGGGGGGCACAGATACGCAGTATTTT. It yields the protein CASSYQGGTDTQYF. The chain employs TRBV13 and TRBJ2-3, with TRBD1 identical over 7 bases. Per germline, CDR1 PRHDT and CDR2 FYEKMQ (reference sequence). CDR3 length: 14 residues. The V gene end was trimmed by 6 bases and the J gene end by 1 base; junction bases not matched to a gene: 4.

This clonotype came up many times. The V call is TRBV2, the J call TRBJ1-1; D possibly corresponds to TRBD1 (6 bases). V lost 6 bases and J 1 base, leaving 12 bases between the germline ends. The CDR3 has 14 residues. Germline V gene data show CDR1 as SNHLY and CDR2 as FYNNEI. The CDR3 is CASSRDTWNTEAFF. The CDR3 DNA reads as TGTGCCAGCAGCCGGGACACTTGGAACACTGAAGCTTTCTTT.

This clonotype appeared many times. V usage is TRBV20-1 and J usage is TRBJ2-7; 11 nucleotides agree with TRBD2. The CDR3 has 15 residues. The V gene end was trimmed by 3 bases and the J gene end by 4 bases; junction bases not matched to a gene: 8. Germline V CDR1 and CDR2: DFQATT, SNEGSKA (reference sequence). The CDR3 region has the DNA TGCAGTGCTAGTCCCCTAGCGGGAGGTCGATACGAGCAGTACTTC. It codes for CSASPLAGGRYEQYF.

On this clonotype: Just one base apart from a much larger clone, this may be a read error. The genes are TRBV11-2 and TRBJ2-3; TRBD2 matches at 10 bases. The CDR3 spans 17 residues. Germline V CDR1 and CDR2: SGHAT, FQNNGV. The CDR3 bases are TGTGTCAGCAGCTTAAATGCCCTAGCGGGAGTGGCAGATACGCAGTATTTT. Protein sequence: CVSSLNALAGVADTQYF.

This clonotype was detected a few times. The rearrangement links TRBV7-9 to TRBJ1-4; D perhaps matches TRBD1 (6 bases). From germline, CDR1 is SEHNR and CDR2 FQNEAQ (reference sequence). This CDR3 has 16 amino acids. V lost 6 bases and J 2 bases, leaving 16 bases between the germline ends. The CDR3 spells CASSPQGLATNEKLFF. The CDR3 bases are TGTGCCAGCAGTCCGCAGGGGTTGGCTACTAATGAAAAACTGTTTTTT.

The chain is built from TRBV19 and TRBJ2-3, with D uncertain. V lost 5 bases to trimming and J lost 3 bases, with 18 bases between them. CDR1 and CDR2 (germline): LNHDA, SQIVND (reference sequence). CDR3 size: 16 residues. CDR3 amino acids: CASSFRARSSTDTQYF. CDR3 sequence (DNA): TGTGCCAGTAGTTTCCGGGCCCGGTCAAGTACAGATACGCAGTATTTT.

This clonotype came up a few times. The genes are TRBV30 and TRBJ2-7, with D maybe TRBD2 (6 bases). Germline CDR1 and CDR2: GTSNPN and SVGIG (reference sequence). The CDR3 contains 12 residues. V was clipped by 5 bases and J by 5 bases, with 13 bases between them. This CDR3 is CAWDREQHEQYF. The CDR3 region has the DNA TGTGCCTGGGACCGGGAGCAGCACGAGCAGTACTTC.

In its sample, this clonotype was seen many times. The rearrangement uses TRBV6-6 and TRBJ2-5; D is uncertain. Germline V CDR1 and CDR2: MNHNY, SVGAGI (reference sequence). This CDR3 is 11 amino acids long. The V end was cut by 2 bases, the J end by 9 bases, with 7 bases between. The chain's CDR3 is CASSYGESQYF. CDR3 DNA sequence: TGTGCCAGCAGTTACGGGGAATCCCAGTACTTC.

The chain recombines TRBV4-1 with TRBJ2-4, with 7 bases that match TRBD2. Germline trimming cut 5 bases from V and 0 bases from J; bases unmatched to any gene: 4. This CDR3 spans 15 amino acids. CDR1 is MGHRA, CDR2 YSYEKL, per germline. This CDR3 reads CASSGGGLAKNIQYF. Here the CDR3 DNA reads TGCGCCAGCAGCGGCGGGGGTCTAGCCAAAAACATTCAGTACTTC.